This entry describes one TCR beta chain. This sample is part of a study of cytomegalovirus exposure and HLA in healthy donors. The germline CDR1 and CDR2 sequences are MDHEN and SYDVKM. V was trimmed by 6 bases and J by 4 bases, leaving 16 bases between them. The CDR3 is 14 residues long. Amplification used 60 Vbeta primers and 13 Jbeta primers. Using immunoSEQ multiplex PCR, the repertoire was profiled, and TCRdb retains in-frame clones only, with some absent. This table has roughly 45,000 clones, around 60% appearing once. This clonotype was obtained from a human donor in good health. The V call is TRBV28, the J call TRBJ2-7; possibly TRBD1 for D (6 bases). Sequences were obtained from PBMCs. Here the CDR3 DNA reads TGTGCCAGCAGGGCCACAGGGATCAGGTACGAGCAGTACTTC. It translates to CASRATGIRYEQYF.